This TCR beta chain was captured in a study of blood T cell repertoires in COVID-19. Across the whole study: Spain, Italy and the United States supplied samples that represented acute and convalescent COVID-19.

Study processing details: Reference gene primer amplification yielded estimated nucleated cell counts. Data came from immunoSEQ multiplex PCR; TCRdb stores just in-frame clones and leaves some out. The D gene and trimming were derived from the DNA, and the V and J assignments and clone size from that table. The sample contains 200,000 to 250,000 clones, 86% of which appear only once. V gave up 4 bases and J gave up 4 bases; unmatched junction bases: 8. The CDR3 is made up of 16 amino acids. Germline V gene data show CDR1 as LGHDT and CDR2 as YNNKEL (reference sequence). Study members were between about 18 and 95 years old and lived in approximately 25 US regions.

This clonotype was sampled from a woman aged 45-65 years in a cohort exposed to, infected with or recovered from COVID-19 (not recorded which). Sequencing was performed on PBMCs or T cells enriched from blood (not recorded which). V is TRBV3-1 (or the pseudogene TRBV3-2) and J is TRBJ2-1, with 9 nucleotides matching TRBD1. CDR3 DNA sequence: TGTGCCAGCAGCCTAGCGCCGGGGACAGGGTACAATGAGCAGTTCTTC. Translation: CASSLAPGTGYNEQFF.